This TCR beta chain appears in the sequencing data of a study of T cell responses to AZD1222 COVID-19 vaccine (dated by TCRdb to about 2021). In terms of the full investigation: AZD1222 recipients given second doses at about 4 weeks or at about 12 weeks were pooled, since spike-specific TCR depth and breadth were not found to differ between the two schedules. Trial participants were enrolled by age into subgroups of 18-55, 56-69 and 70-plus years, and around 150, 28 and 57 TCR-sequenced participants, respectively, were included in these subgroups. TCR sequencing was performed for fewer than 250 trial participants, of whom approximately 200 were given two doses of AZD1222 and around 25 were given two doses of MenACWY control vaccine. Summary of the overall study and its limitations: Reportedly, almost half of the unique spike-specific TCRs recognized epitopes lying outside the regions that are mutated in the B.1.351 and B.1.1.7 variants. The 56-69-year group was small, and its depth increase did not reach significance, likely because of low power. Participants were mostly white British and included more females than males, and it was suggested by the authors that clonal diversity may have been underestimated. CD4 TCRs associated with the vaccine covered the entire spike protein, and the dominant responses were in regions 160-218 and 743-854. After two AZD1222 doses, spike-specific TCR breadth and depth were significantly higher than at day 0 and than in MenACWY recipients. Because no samples from the day 14 peak response were available, repertoires could be characterized only after the peak T cell response. Conclusions about previously exposed vaccinees are limited, since just a handful of AZD1222 recipients were seropositive for SARS-CoV-2 at baseline.

Concerning this clone itself: Its cognate antigen has yet to be identified. Base qualities are not recorded, but no much larger clone differs from it by a single base.

Inclusive of the bounding cysteine and phenylalanine, the CDR3 is 14 residues long. The entry retains the CDR3 DNA only, 42 bases that are in frame from base 1. In the germline V gene (reference sequence), CDR1 corresponds to LNHNV and CDR2 to YYDKDF. V has 4 bases trimmed and J has 4 bases trimmed; junction bases matching no gene number 4. The CDR3 regions of human TCRbeta chains were subjected to immunosequencing. In the authors' own workflow: Repertoire TCRs were checked for matches against a reference library of SARS-CoV-2-specific TCRs that had been generated using the MIRA antigen-specificity platform. Breadth meant the fraction of unique TCRs that were SARS-CoV-2-associated, whereas depth meant the fraction of total T cells that were SARS-CoV-2-associated. Using the MIRA data, each spike-specific TCR was assigned both to the spike region to which the TCR was reactive and to a CD4 or CD8 class. Log10-transformed breadth and depth values were compared by one-way ANOVA with Sidak's multiple comparisons tests. What TCRdb holds here is the immuneACCESS table cut down to in-frame rearrangements. Part of the clones is not present; checked against another copy, under half of the missing clones reflect an unresolved V gene, and the others are unexplained. The V and J calls and clone size are taken from that table; D and trimming were inferred from the DNA. This sample comprises 200,000 or so clones, 70% to 90% of them detected only once. 7.5% to 9.5% of the sample is held by the ten biggest clonotypes.

The time point tag for this specimen amounts to: baseline before first vaccination. Vaccinee samples came from UK trials COV001 and COV002, including a single-blind randomized controlled phase 2/3 trial of AZD1222 (ChAdOx1 nCoV-19) in healthy adults. Trial participant PBMC samples were collected at day 0 and day 28 after the second dose for TCRbeta chain sequencing. The TCR sequence derives from an adult in good health. Here the chain combines TRBV15 and TRBJ1-5; 7 nucleotides in the junction match TRBD1. This material consisted of peripheral blood, taken on day 0 of AZD1222 vaccination. The nucleotide sequence reads as follows: TGTGCCACCAGCAAAGGACAGGAAAATCAGCCCCAGCATTTT. This sequence encodes CATSKGQENQPQHF.